A selection of T cell receptor beta chains follows, all from one sample in a study of blood T cells in healthy people across ages. TCRdb fed the 5' RACE reads into MiXCR, producing one record per CDR3 protein. The data contain about 1,000,000 distinct CDR3 sequences, 40% to 45% of them singletons. Input material: blood. The receptors stem from a woman aged 55 to 70 in good health. The CDR3 runs from the conserved cysteine through the conserved F or W. A D gene is named only where the DNA matches it firmly. Expanded clones get a size class; other rows say once, few or many, or leave the size out.

. | TRBJ1-4 | . | TRBV27 | CASSFTGPATNEKLFF
. | TRBJ2-1 | . | TRBV6-6 | CASSYRTTYNEQFF
TRBD1 | . | . | TRBV6-7 | CASSQETGTGTNIQYF
. | TRBJ2-3 | once | TRBV4-1 | CASSWAGSETDTQYF
. | TRBJ2-1 | . | TRBV6-4 | CASSDSHGDAYNEQFF
. | TRBJ2-3 | few | TRBV5-1 | CASSLRDDTQYF
. | TRBJ2-1 | . | TRBV12-3/TRBV12-4 | CASTPGTYNEQFF
TRBD1 | TRBJ2-3 | . | TRBV11-2 | CASSPTGGGYTDTQYF
. | TRBJ2-1 | . | TRBV7-9 | CASSFSQLERFF
. | TRBJ1-2 | few | TRBV29-1 | CSARTTGNYGYTF
. | TRBJ2-7 | . | TRBV7-9 | CASSPATLGYEQYF
. | TRBJ1-2 | few | TRBV9 | CASSPGGASYGYTF
. | TRBJ2-5 | . | TRBV29-1 | CSVWDGLQETQYF
. | TRBJ2-7 | many | TRBV28 | CASSPWRASYEQYF
. | TRBJ1-5 | few | TRBV12-3/TRBV12-4 | CASSLIGQGLHQPQHF
TRBD1 | TRBJ1-2 | few | TRBV2 | CASSPRDRRYGYTF
. | TRBJ2-5 | . | TRBV20-1 | CSARPIVGSYNEQYF
. | TRBJ2-1 | . | TRBV20-1 | CSANRARYNEQFF
. | TRBJ2-5 | few | TRBV15 | CATSRDAAETQYF
. | TRBJ1-1 | . | TRBV20-1 | CSASRYPEAFF
. | . | . | TRBV20-1 | CSARSEGSEQYF
TRBD2 | TRBJ2-1 | once | TRBV7-3 | CASSLTGTIYNEQFF
TRBD2 | TRBJ2-3 | . | TRBV9 | CASSVSTSGSTDTQYF
TRBD2 | TRBJ2-3 | . | TRBV4-1 | CASSFQLAGNTDTQYF
. | TRBJ2-7 | few | TRBV18 | CASSPPGAGSYEQYF
. | TRBJ1-5 | . | TRBV6-1 | CASSEASGGNQPQHF
. | TRBJ2-1 | few | TRBV20-1 | CSARDMGGLGDNEQFF
TRBD1 | . | few | TRBV20-1 | CSARDPGQKYDEQYF
. | TRBJ2-1 | . | TRBV7-9 | CASSPRVGQGSYNEQFF
. | TRBJ2-7 | few | TRBV20-1 | CSARGPGYEQYF